This TCR beta chain emerged from a study of shared clonotypes between healthy human individuals. TCRdb's table, derived via immunoSEQ multiplex PCR, lists solely in-frame clones and lacks some. The sample has about 2 million clones, approximately 94% seen once; the top ten hold roughly 1%. This CDR3 comprises 15 residues. Germline CDR1 reads SGHRS; CDR2 reads YFSETQ. V shed 0 bases and J shed 4 bases, with 11 bases lying between them. On this clone: The antigen remains unidentified.

Study-level points and caveats: It was anticipated that sequencing depth would influence how many clonotypes donors shared.

Naive CD8 cells, CD45RO-negative and positively selected for CCR7, excluded terminally differentiated effector memory CD45RA+ cells. Nashville, Tennessee was home to all donors, each a Caucasian adult. J is TRBJ2-1 and V is TRBV5-1; tentatively, D is TRBD1 (6 bases). The TCR originated in a man between 18 and 35 years old in good health. Sequencing was done on a sample of naive CD8+ T cells sorted from blood. The CDR3, as DNA: TGCGCCAGCAGCTTGGTGGCAGGGGATTACAATGAGCAGTTCTTC. It specifies CASSLVAGDYNEQFF.